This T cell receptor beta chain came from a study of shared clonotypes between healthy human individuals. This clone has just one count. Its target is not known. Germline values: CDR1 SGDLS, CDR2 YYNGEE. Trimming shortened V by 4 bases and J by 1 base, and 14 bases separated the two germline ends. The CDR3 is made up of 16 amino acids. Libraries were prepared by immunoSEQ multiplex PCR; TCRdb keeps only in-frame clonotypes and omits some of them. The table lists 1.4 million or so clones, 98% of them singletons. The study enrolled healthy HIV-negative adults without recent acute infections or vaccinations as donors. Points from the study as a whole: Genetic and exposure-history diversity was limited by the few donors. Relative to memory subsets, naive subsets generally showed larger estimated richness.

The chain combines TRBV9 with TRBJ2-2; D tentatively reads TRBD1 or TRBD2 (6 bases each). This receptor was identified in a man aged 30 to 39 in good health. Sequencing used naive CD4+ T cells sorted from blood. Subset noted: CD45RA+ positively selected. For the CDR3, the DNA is TGTGCCAGCAGCACCCGCGGGGACATGAACACCGGGGAGCTGTTTTTT. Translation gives CASSTRGDMNTGELFF.